The 14 T cell receptor beta chains reported below all come from one sample, sequenced in a study of T cell responses to AZD1222 COVID-19 vaccine. Sequencing used immunoSEQ multiplex PCR; TCRdb keeps in-frame clones, though not all of them. The repertoire holds more than 85,000 clones, with 88% as singletons. The sample consisted of peripheral blood, taken on day 0 of AZD1222 vaccination. The receptors derive from an adult in good health.

The chain links TRBV7-8 to TRBJ1-1; 7 bases are shared with TRBD1. The V gene end was trimmed by 8 bases and the J gene end by 5 bases; junction bases not matched to a gene: 11. The CDR3 runs 14 residues. Germline V CDR1 and CDR2: SGHVS, FQNEAQ. This CDR3 reads CASATGRGRTEAFF. CDR3 DNA: TGTGCCAGCGCAACAGGGAGGGGGCGGACTGAAGCTTTCTTT.

The J gene is TRBJ2-3, the V gene TRBV5-4; D might be TRBD1 (6 bases). The CDR3 totals 15 residues. From germline, CDR1 is SGHNT and CDR2 YYREEE (reference sequence). Trimming shortened V by 0 bases and J by 1 base, and 9 bases separated the two germline ends. CDR3 protein: CASSLVSGGTDTQYF. CDR3 nucleotides: TGTGCCAGCAGCTTGGTGTCAGGGGGCACAGATACGCAGTATTTT.

The gene calls are TRBV5-4 and TRBJ1-6, with unresolved D. Looked up from germline, CDR1 is SGHNT and CDR2 is YYREEE (reference sequence). V was trimmed by 0 bases and J by 7 bases, leaving 11 bases between them. This CDR3 has 15 residues. The CDR3 coding sequence is TGTGCCAGCAGCTTGGGGACTTCTAACAATTCACCCCTCCACTTT. Translation gives CASSLGTSNNSPLHF.

The chain has TRBV25-1 and TRBJ2-3, with 9 bases that match TRBD2. The CDR3 extends over 16 amino acids. V dropped 0 bases and J dropped 3; count of bases not matched to a gene: 4. Germline CDR1 is MGHDK and CDR2 is SYGVNS. For the CDR3, the DNA is TGTGCCAGCAGTGAATATTCTAGCGGGAAGACAGATACGCAGTATTTT. Translated: CASSEYSSGKTDTQYF. Drawing the rest from reference TRBV25-1 and TRBJ2-3, the complete variable domain is EADIYQTPRYLVIGTGKKITLECSQTMGHDKMYWYQQDPGMELHLIHYSYGVNSTEKGDLSSESTVSRIRTEHFPLTLESARPSHTSQYLCASSEYSSGKTDTQYFGPGTRLTVL.

The chain employs TRBV15 and TRBJ1-4; 8 positions agree with TRBD1. This CDR3 region has 16 residues. With V trimmed by 5 bases and J by 3 bases, 8 bases remained unmatched. The germline V gene encodes CDR1 LNHNV and CDR2 YYDKDF (reference sequence). The CDR3 coding sequence is TGTGCCACCAGCTGGAACAGGGGGTTGGCTAATGAAAAACTGTTTTTT. It is translated as CATSWNRGLANEKLFF.

V gene TRBV7-6 combines with J gene TRBJ2-1; 7 bases are shared with TRBD2. With V trimmed by 1 base and J by 2 bases, 5 bases remained unmatched. The CDR3 has 16 residues. The germline CDR1 and CDR2 sequences are SGHVS and FNYEAQ. The CDR3 nucleotides are TGTGCCAGCAGCTTAGGGGCGGGGGTGGCCTACAATGAGCAGTTCTTC. It encodes CASSLGAGVAYNEQFF. The whole variable domain, remainder taken from reference TRBV7-6 and TRBJ2-1, is GAGVSQSPRYKVTKRGQDVALRCDPISGHVSLYWYRQALGQGPEFLTYFNYEAQQDKSGLPNDRFSAERPEGSISTLTIQRTEQRDSAMYRCASSLGAGVAYNEQFFGPGTRLTVL.

This clone was picked up one time. V is TRBV2 and J is TRBJ1-4; D is unclear. This CDR3 is 10 amino acids long. V was pared by 3 bases and J by 8 bases, with 1 base between. Germline V gene data show CDR1 as SNHLY and CDR2 as FYNNEI. The CDR3 is CASSEEKLFF. The CDR3, as DNA: TGTGCCAGCAGTGAGGAAAAACTGTTTTTT. Drawing the rest from reference TRBV2 and TRBJ1-4, the complete variable domain is EPEVTQTPSHQVTQMGQEVILRCVPISNHLYFYWYRQILGQKVEFLVSFYNNEISEKSEIFDDQFSVERPDGSNFTLKIRSTKLEDSAMYFCASSEEKLFFGSGTQLSVL.

The chain couples TRBV14 to TRBJ2-1, with TRBD1 matching 8 bases. The J segment lost 9 bases and the V segment lost 4 bases, leaving 5 bases of the junction unmatched. From germline, CDR1 is SGHDN and CDR2 FVKESK. The CDR3 covers 13 residues. CDR3 DNA: TGTGCCAGCAGCCGGACAGGGCAGGGTGAGCAGTTCTTC. Its protein product is CASSRTGQGEQFF.

This sequence joins TRBV5-5 and TRBJ2-3; D gene unclear. Germline lookup yields CDR1 SGHKS and CDR2 YYEKEE (reference sequence). The V gene lost 1 base and the J gene lost 0 bases, with 6 bases spanning the gap. This CDR3 region has 14 residues. The CDR3 sequence is CASSLKISTDTQYF. For the CDR3, the DNA is TGTGCCAGCAGCTTGAAGATCAGCACAGATACGCAGTATTTT.

There are a few counts of this clone. V gene TRBV9 combines with J gene TRBJ1-1; possible D gene TRBD1, 5 bases. V was shortened by 3 bases and J by 7 bases, with 10 bases between the two germline ends. The length of the CDR3 is 12 residues. CDR1 and CDR2 (germline): SGDLS, YYNGEE. As DNA, the CDR3 is TGTGCCAGCAGCGGCAGCGGGGGTGAAGCTTTCTTT. Translating gives CASSGSGGEAFF.

This chain joins TRBV5-1 and TRBJ1-1, with 7 bases aligning to TRBD1. V gave up 3 bases and J gave up 5 bases; unmatched junction bases: 7. Germline CDR1 SGHRS, CDR2 YFSETQ. The CDR3 contains 14 residues. The CDR3 DNA reads TGCGCCAGCAGCTCCCGTGAGGGGGCTACTGAAGCTTTCTTT. It codes for CASSSREGATEAFF.

The chain links TRBV2 to TRBJ2-5, with D possibly called TRBD1 or TRBD2 (6 bases each). V was pared by 6 bases and J by 5 bases, with 19 bases between. Per germline, CDR1 SNHLY and CDR2 FYNNEI. This CDR3 has 15 residues. CDR3 in amino acids: CASRLPGGLGETQYF. The CDR3 bases are TGTGCCAGCAGATTACCCGGGGGCCTAGGGGAGACCCAGTACTTC.

This clone was recorded only once. The chain employs TRBV3-1 (or the pseudogene TRBV3-2) and TRBJ1-2; weak D call: TRBD1 (6 bases). The germline CDR1 and CDR2 sequences are LGHDT and YNNKEL (reference sequence). The CDR3 extends over 16 amino acids. The germline V and J ends were trimmed by 2 bases and 5 bases, with 18 bases remaining between them. The CDR3 sequence: CASSQPTGSKGYGYTF. The CDR3 DNA is TGTGCCAGCAGCCAACCTACAGGGTCCAAAGGATATGGCTACACCTTC.

The CDR3 coding sequence is TGCGCCAGCAGCTTAGGGGACAGGAACACTGAAGCTTTCTTT. It is translated as CASSLGDRNTEAFF. The chain is built from TRBV5-1 and TRBJ1-1; 7 nucleotides agree with TRBD1. This CDR3 comprises 14 residues. CDR1 is SGHRS, CDR2 YFSETQ, per germline. V lost 2 bases to trimming and J lost 1 base; unmatched junction nucleotides: 2.